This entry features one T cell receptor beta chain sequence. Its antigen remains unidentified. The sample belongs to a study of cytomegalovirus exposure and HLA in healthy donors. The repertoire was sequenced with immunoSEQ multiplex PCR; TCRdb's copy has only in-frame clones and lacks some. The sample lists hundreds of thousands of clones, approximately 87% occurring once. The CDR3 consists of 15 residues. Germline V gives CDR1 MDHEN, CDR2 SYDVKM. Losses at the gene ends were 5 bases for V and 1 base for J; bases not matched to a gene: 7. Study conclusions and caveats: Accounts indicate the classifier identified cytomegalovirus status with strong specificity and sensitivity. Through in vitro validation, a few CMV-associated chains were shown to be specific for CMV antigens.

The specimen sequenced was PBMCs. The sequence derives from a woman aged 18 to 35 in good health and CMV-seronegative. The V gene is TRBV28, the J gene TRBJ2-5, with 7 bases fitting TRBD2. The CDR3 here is CASSPRTRSQETQYF. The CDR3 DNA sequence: TGTGCCAGCAGTCCCCGGACTAGGTCCCAAGAGACCCAGTACTTC.